These 29 T cell receptor beta chains came from one sample sequenced in a study of T cell responses to AZD1222 COVID-19 vaccine. The table came from immunoSEQ multiplex PCR; TCRdb's copy has only in-frame clones and leaves some out. The table lists about 99,000 clones, roughly nine tenths of them singletons, with 8% to 8.5% in the top ten. The sample here was peripheral blood, taken 28 days after the second AZD1222 dose. These receptors were collected from an adult who received the AZD1222 COVID-19 vaccine.

The chain combines TRBV4-3 with TRBJ2-1, with 10 nucleotides matching TRBD2. With 0 bases clipped from V and 7 bases from J, the junction kept 3 bases outside the gene matches. The CDR3 is 15 amino acids. The germline gives CDR1 LGHNA, CDR2 YSLEER. CDR3 nucleotide sequence: TGCGCCAGCAGCCAAGAGGCTAGCGGGAGAAATGAGCAGTTCTTC. Its protein product is CASSQEASGRNEQFF.

The J gene is TRBJ2-5, the V gene TRBV7-8, with 7 bases aligning to TRBD1. CDR3 size: 13 residues. J lost 5 bases, V lost 5 bases, and 5 bases had no gene match. Germline V gene lookup returns CDR1 SGHVS and CDR2 FQNEAQ. This CDR3 is CASSRQGRETQYF. The CDR3 DNA sequence: TGTGCCAGCAGCCGACAGGGCAGGGAGACCCAGTACTTC.

The gene calls are TRBV28 and TRBJ2-2; 13 bases agree with TRBD2. V lost 6 bases and J lost 4; bases outside the gene matches: 8. In germline, CDR1 is MDHEN, CDR2 SYDVKM. CDR3 length equals 17 residues. The CDR3 here is CASSSIGLAGATGELFF. The CDR3, as DNA: TGTGCCAGCAGCTCGATCGGACTAGCGGGAGCCACCGGGGAGCTGTTTTTT.

The J gene is TRBJ2-5, the V gene TRBV5-1; the match to TRBD2 covers 9 bases. With V trimmed by 0 bases and J by 4 bases, 7 bases remained unmatched. Germline lookup yields CDR1 SGHRS and CDR2 YFSETQ. This CDR3 comprises 16 residues. For the CDR3, the DNA is TGCGCCAGCAGCTTGGGTAGCGGGGGTCGGGGAGAGACCCAGTACTTC. It specifies CASSLGSGGRGETQYF.

The gene calls are TRBV2 and TRBJ2-5, with D unclear. The CDR3 runs 11 residues. Trimming took 5 bases from V and 3 from J, leaving 4 bases between them. CDR1 and CDR2 (germline): SNHLY, FYNNEI. The CDR3 here is CASSKEETQYF. The CDR3 bases are TGTGCCAGCAGTAAAGAAGAGACCCAGTACTTC.

Note on this clone: This same CDR3 is encoded by further DNA sequences in the sample. As DNA, the CDR3 is TGTGCCAGCAGTTTAGGGGGGCGGGGGGAGACCCAGTACTTC. It codes for CASSLGGRGETQYF. V gene TRBV28 combines with J gene TRBJ2-5; D possibly corresponds to TRBD2 (7 bases). Trimming shortened V by 2 bases and J by 5 bases, and 12 bases separated the two germline ends. Germline CDR1 MDHEN, CDR2 SYDVKM. The length of the CDR3 is 14 residues.

The chain employs TRBV30 and TRBJ2-7; 7 bases are a match to TRBD2. The trim removed 3 bases at V and 3 bases at J, leaving 8 bases unmatched. The CDR3 is 14 amino acids. The germline gives CDR1 GTSNPN, CDR2 SVGIG (reference sequence). In nucleotides, the CDR3 is TGTGCCTGGAGGCTAGCGGCTCCTTACTACGAGCAGTACTTC. Its translation: CAWRLAAPYYEQYF.

The chain is built from TRBV19 and TRBJ2-1; no definite D call. Per the germline V gene, CDR1 is LNHDA and CDR2 is SQIVND (reference sequence). This CDR3 has 15 amino acids. V was shortened by 3 bases and J by 0 bases, with 9 bases between the two germline ends. The CDR3 coding sequence is TGTGCCAGTAGTATCGTCTTGAGCTCCTACAATGAGCAGTTCTTC. Translated, it gives CASSIVLSSYNEQFF.

The chain joins TRBV3-1 (or the pseudogene TRBV3-2) to TRBJ2-7, with 7 bases matching TRBD1. The CDR3 runs to 15 residues. Germline trimming cut 1 base from V and 7 bases from J; bases unmatched to any gene: 10. The germline gives CDR1 LGHDT, CDR2 YNNKEL (reference sequence). The CDR3 here is CASSQVSGGGREQYF. The CDR3 DNA reads as TGTGCCAGCAGCCAAGTATCAGGGGGTGGGAGAGAGCAGTACTTC.

In regard to this clone: A read error may account for a junction end that differs from germline. The chain carries TRBV2 and TRBJ2-4, with 8 bases matching TRBD2. CDR3 length: 14 amino acids. Germline values: CDR1 SNHLY, CDR2 FYNNEI. In DNA form, the CDR3 reads TGTGCCAGCAGTGACGGGAGGGCCAAAGACATTCAGTACTTC. It codes for CASSDGRAKDIQYF.

The J gene is TRBJ2-3, the V gene TRBV5-4; 9 nucleotides align to TRBD2. CDR3 length: 16 residues. V lost 1 base, J lost 2 bases, and 5 bases stayed unmatched. CDR1 and CDR2 from the germline V gene are SGHNT and YYREEE (reference sequence). The CDR3 loop reads CASSLTSGPPTDTQYF. The CDR3, as DNA: TGTGCCAGCAGCTTGACTAGCGGGCCCCCCACAGATACGCAGTATTTT.

The chain has TRBV6-5 and TRBJ2-1; 9 bases fit TRBD2. The CDR3 runs 15 residues. Germline trimming cut 6 bases from V and 2 bases from J; bases unmatched to any gene: 5. The germline V gene encodes CDR1 MNHEY and CDR2 SVGAGI. CDR3 in DNA: TGTGCCAGCAGCCGCACTAGCGGGCCCTACAATGAGCAGTTCTTC. Translated: CASSRTSGPYNEQFF.

This chain uses TRBV5-1 with TRBJ1-1; D gene ambiguous. This CDR3 spans 13 amino acids. V lost 4 bases and J lost 1, with 8 bases in between. In germline, CDR1 is SGHRS, CDR2 YFSETQ. CDR3 sequence reads: CASSPGPNTEAFF. CDR3 sequence (DNA): TGCGCCAGCAGCCCCGGGCCGAACACTGAAGCTTTCTTT.

The chain joins TRBV4-1 to TRBJ2-2; the D gene is possibly TRBD1 (5 bases). The CDR3 extends over 14 amino acids. Germline V gives CDR1 MGHRA, CDR2 YSYEKL. The germline V and J ends were trimmed by 0 bases and 9 bases, with 11 bases remaining between them. Here the CDR3 reads CASSQDSQGRELFF. The DNA of the CDR3 is TGCGCCAGCAGCCAAGATTCCCAGGGAAGGGAGCTGTTTTTT.

The chain employs TRBV6-5 and TRBJ1-3; TRBD1 aligns across 7 bases. The CDR3 has 15 amino acids. The V segment lost 7 bases and the J segment 3 bases; nucleotides outside the gene matches: 9. Germline lookup yields CDR1 MNHEY and CDR2 SVGAGI. The CDR3, as DNA: TGTGCCAGCAATGCACAGGGGAAGGATGGAAACACCATATATTTT. It translates to CASNAQGKDGNTIYF.

J is TRBJ1-1 and V is TRBV5-1, with D maybe TRBD1 (5 bases). Trimming took off 4 bases at V and 4 bases at J, with 14 bases between the two ends. This CDR3 comprises 14 residues. Germline V gene sequence: CDR1 SGHRS, CDR2 YFSETQ. The CDR3 spells CASSGGRGSTEAFF. The CDR3 DNA sequence: TGCGCCAGCAGCGGGGGGAGAGGTAGCACTGAAGCTTTCTTT.

V gene TRBV7-3 combines with J gene TRBJ2-2, with 9 bases that match TRBD1. Trimming at V came to 5 bases and at J to 1 base, leaving 2 bases not matched to a gene. The CDR3 runs to 15 residues. Germline lookup yields CDR1 SGHTA and CDR2 FQGTGA. The CDR3 spells CASSRGQGNTGELFF. In DNA form, the CDR3 reads TGTGCCAGCAGCCGGGGACAGGGGAACACCGGGGAGCTGTTTTTT.

The J gene is TRBJ1-2, the V gene TRBV6-5; a weak D match, TRBD1 (6 bases). The germline V gene encodes CDR1 MNHEY and CDR2 SVGAGI. The V end lost 7 bases, the J end lost 7 bases, and 22 bases lay between the germline ends. This CDR3 comprises 15 residues. The CDR3 DNA is TGTGCCAGCAAAAGGATGGGGGGGGCCTTCGGTGGCTACACCTTC. Protein product: CASKRMGGAFGGYTF.

This sequence joins TRBV2 and TRBJ2-6; no definite D call. CDR3 length equals 14 residues. Trimming pared 2 bases from V and 0 bases from J, leaving 2 bases between. Per germline, CDR1 SNHLY and CDR2 FYNNEI. CDR3: CASSERSGANVLTF. CDR3 bases: TGTGCCAGCAGTGAACGCTCTGGGGCCAACGTCCTGACTTTC. The full variable domain, rest sourced from reference TRBV2 and TRBJ2-6, is EPEVTQTPSHQVTQMGQEVILRCVPISNHLYFYWYRQILGQKVEFLVSFYNNEISEKSEIFDDQFSVERPDGSNFTLKIRSTKLEDSAMYFCASSERSGANVLTFGAGSRLTVL.

This chain links TRBV10-3 with TRBJ2-3; D is ambiguous. V was pared by 3 bases and J by 2 bases, with 9 bases between. The germline CDR1 and CDR2 sequences are ENHRY and SYGVKD. The CDR3 has 14 amino acids. In DNA, the CDR3 is TGTGCCATCAGTGATTGGAGAACCACAGATACGCAGTATTTT. It specifies CAISDWRTTDTQYF.

This chain joins TRBV7-2 and TRBJ2-1; either TRBD1 or TRBD2 may supply D (6 bases each). Germline CDR1 reads SGHTA; CDR2 reads FQGNSA. The CDR3 has 16 amino acids. Between the trimmed V and J ends, which lost 5 bases and 10 bases, there was a span of 24 bases. CDR3 loop: CASSTRGTGATREQFF. CDR3 bases: TGTGCCAGCAGCACAAGGGGGACGGGAGCAACTCGCGAGCAGTTCTTC. The full variable domain, in which reference TRBV7-2 and TRBJ2-1 provide the parts outside the CDR3, is GAGVSQSPSNKVTEKGKDVELRCDPISGHTALYWYRQSLGQGLEFLIYFQGNSAPDKSGLPSDRFSAERTGGSVSTLTIQRTQQEDSAVYLCASSTRGTGATREQFFGPGTRLTVL.

The chain carries TRBV5-8 and TRBJ2-3; 9 nucleotides line up with TRBD1. Looked up from germline, CDR1 is SGHTS and CDR2 is YDEGEE. CDR3 length: 15 residues. The V segment lost 4 bases and the J segment 4 bases; nucleotides outside the gene matches: 7. CDR3 DNA: TGTGCCAGCAGCACAGGACAGGGGAGGGCAGATACGCAGTATTTT. Amino acid sequence: CASSTGQGRADTQYF.

The chain joins TRBV10-1 to TRBJ2-2, with unresolved D. Trimming took off 2 bases at V and 5 bases at J, with 12 bases between the two ends. This CDR3 contains 15 residues. The germline V gene encodes CDR1 WNHNN and CDR2 SYGVQD (reference sequence). CDR3 DNA: TGCGCCAGCAGTGAGGCGAATTTGGGGACCGGGGAGCTGTTTTTT. Translated: CASSEANLGTGELFF.

J is TRBJ1-1 and V is TRBV9; TRBD1 might be the D (6 bases). CDR1 is SGDLS and CDR2 is YYNGEE in the germline V gene. The CDR3 spans 19 residues. V lost 1 base and J lost 1, with 23 bases in between. Here the CDR3 reads CASSVSAVGHSSRNTEAFF. As DNA, the CDR3 is TGTGCCAGCAGCGTATCGGCGGTGGGACATTCAAGTAGGAACACTGAAGCTTTCTTT. Full variable domain (remainder filled in from reference TRBV9 and TRBJ1-1): DSGVTQTPKHLITATGQRVTLRCSPRSGDLSVYWYQQSLDQGLQFLIQYYNGEERAKGNILERFSAQQFPDLHSELNLSSLELGDSALYFCASSVSAVGHSSRNTEAFFGQGTRLTVV.

The V call is TRBV5-4, the J call TRBJ1-4; D possibly corresponds to TRBD1 (6 bases). CDR3 length: 14 residues. V was trimmed by 5 bases and J by 6 bases, leaving 14 bases between them. CDR1 is SGHNT, CDR2 YYREEE, per germline (reference sequence). The CDR3 here is CASSHPGVDEKLFF. The CDR3 DNA is TGTGCCAGCAGTCACCCAGGGGTGGATGAAAAACTGTTTTTT.

This clone was observed a handful of times. The chain uses TRBV30 and TRBJ2-3; D might be TRBD1 or TRBD2, each matching 5 bases. Germline CDR1 is GTSNPN and CDR2 is SVGIG (reference sequence). The V and J ends lost 0 bases and 2 bases respectively, with 12 bases between them. The CDR3 extends over 15 amino acids. The DNA of the CDR3 is TGTGCCTGGAGTGTACTGGGACGGGACACAGATACGCAGTATTTT. As protein: CAWSVLGRDTDTQYF. Combining the CDR3 with reference TRBV30 and TRBJ2-3 gives the whole variable domain SQTIHQWPATLVQPVGSPLSLECTVEGTSNPNLYWYRQAAGRGLQLLFYSVGIGQISSEVPQNLSASRPQDRQFILSSKKLLLSDSGFYLCAWSVLGRDTDTQYFGPGTRLTVL.

This clone was detected only a few times. The rearrangement uses TRBV6-5 and TRBJ1-1; no firm D call. This CDR3 is built from 14 residues. CDR1 MNHEY and CDR2 SVGAGI come from the germline V gene. V lost 7 bases and J 3 bases, leaving 15 bases between the germline ends. CDR3 residues: CASKLANMDTEAFF. CDR3 coding DNA: TGTGCCAGCAAGCTCGCAAATATGGACACTGAAGCTTTCTTT.

This rearrangement joins TRBV6-5 to TRBJ2-2; D is unclear. This CDR3 comprises 11 residues. The germline V gene has CDR1 MNHEY and CDR2 SVGAGI. V lost 2 bases to trimming and J lost 7 bases, with 2 bases between them. CDR3 sequence reads: CASSYHGELFF. The CDR3 DNA follows: TGTGCCAGCAGTTACCACGGGGAGCTGTTTTTT.

The chain is built from TRBV11-2 and TRBJ2-7; TRBD1 agrees at 10 bases. This CDR3 has 14 amino acids. With 6 bases clipped from V and 3 bases from J, the junction kept 5 bases outside the gene matches. Germline CDR1 is SGHAT and CDR2 is FQNNGV. CDR3: CASSPGTGDYEQYF. The CDR3 nucleotides are TGTGCCAGCAGTCCCGGGACAGGGGACTACGAGCAGTACTTC. Variable domain in full (rest from reference TRBV11-2 and TRBJ2-7): EAGVAQSPRYKIIEKRQSVAFWCNPISGHATLYWYQQILGQGPKLLIQFQNNGVVDDSQLPKDRFSAERLKGVDSTLKIQPAKLEDSAVYLCASSPGTGDYEQYFGPGTRLTVT.